These 14 T cell receptor beta chains share one sample of origin, sequenced in a study of tumor-infiltrating lymphocytes in oesophageal squamous cell carcinoma. Each CDR3 protein is one row after TCRdb ran MiXCR on the PCR reads. Here the sample spans roughly 12,000 distinct CDR3 sequences, roughly 50% being singletons. The sample comprised esophageal tumor tissue. These receptors were taken from a female donor with esophageal squamous cell carcinoma.

Here the CDR3 DNA reads TGTGCCAGCAGCTTAGGATCCGGACTAGCGGTCCAAGAGACCCAGTACTTC. Amino acid sequence: CASSLGSGLAVQETQYF. The gene calls are TRBV7-9 and TRBJ2-7; 10 bases align to TRBD2. The DNA matches TRBJ2-5 better at its end, which makes the J call doubtful. The CDR3 length is 17 residues. In germline, CDR1 is SEHNR, CDR2 FQNEAQ (reference sequence).

This rearrangement joins TRBV5-8 to TRBJ2-1, with 7 bases matching TRBD2. This CDR3 is built from 13 residues. From germline, CDR1 is SGHTS and CDR2 YDEGEE. V trimming: 3 bases; J trimming: 6 bases; junction bases outside the gene matches: 3. CDR3 sequence reads: CASSSRTSNEQFF. The CDR3 nucleotides are TGTGCCAGCAGCTCCCGGACTAGCAATGAGCAGTTCTTC.

The V gene is TRBV6-9, the J gene TRBJ1-2; tentative D call: TRBD1 (6 bases). V lost 3 bases and J 6 bases, leaving 11 bases between the germline ends. This CDR3 comprises 13 residues. Germline V gene sequence: CDR1 MNHGY, CDR2 SVAAGI. The DNA of the CDR3 is TGTGCCAGCAGTTACATCAGGGGCCATGGCTACACCTTC. Its protein is CASSYIRGHGYTF.

This clonotype has just a few counts. This chain connects TRBV12-3 or TRBV12-4 to TRBJ2-5; possibly TRBD1 or TRBD2 for D (5 bases each). CDR3 length equals 14 residues. Trimming cost V 1 base and J 1 base, with 7 bases left between them. This CDR3 reads CASSLGGTQETQYF. The CDR3 bases are TGTGCCAGCAGTTTAGGTGGGACCCAAGAGACCCAGTACTTC.

The chain links TRBV14 to TRBJ2-1, with 7 nucleotides matching TRBD2. With V trimmed by 1 base and J by 3 bases, 9 bases remained unmatched. This CDR3 spans 17 amino acids. Per germline, CDR1 SGHDN and CDR2 FVKESK. Here the CDR3 DNA reads TGTGCCAGCAGCCAAGTGGGCATGGGGGGGAACTACAATGAGCAGTTCTTC. Translating gives CASSQVGMGGNYNEQFF.

The J gene is TRBJ2-5, the V gene TRBV7-3; D is unresolved. The length of the CDR3 is 15 residues. V was trimmed by 2 bases and J by 2 bases, leaving 12 bases between them. Germline V gene lookup returns CDR1 SGHTA and CDR2 FQGTGA. This CDR3 reads CASSLEFWQQETQYF. CDR3 DNA: TGTGCCAGCAGCTTAGAGTTTTGGCAGCAAGAGACCCAGTACTTC. The full variable domain, in which reference TRBV7-3 and TRBJ2-5 provide the parts outside the CDR3, is GAGVSQTPSNKVTEKGKYVELRCDPISGHTALYWYRQSLGQGPEFLIYFQGTGAADDSGLPNDRFFAVRPEGSVSTLKIQRTERGDSAVYLCASSLEFWQQETQYFGPGTRLLVL.

This rearrangement joins TRBV7-8 to TRBJ2-3, with D perhaps assigned TRBD1 or TRBD2 (5 bases each). The ends were cut back, 3 bases at V and 8 bases at J, with 18 bases in the middle. This CDR3 has 15 amino acids. Germline CDR1 reads SGHVS; CDR2 reads FQNEAQ. CDR3 protein: CASSLGEGIGFTQYF. The CDR3 nucleotides read TGTGCCAGCAGCTTGGGGGAAGGGATCGGGTTTACGCAGTATTTT.

The chain carries TRBV7-2 and TRBJ2-7; D possibly corresponds to TRBD2 (6 bases). Between the trimmed V and J ends, which lost 6 bases and 10 bases, there was a span of 22 bases. Germline assignment: CDR1 SGHTA and CDR2 FQGNSA. The CDR3 is 14 amino acids. Here the CDR3 reads CASRFNTGTQTQYF. CDR3 DNA: TGTGCCAGCAGGTTTAATACGGGGACTCAAACCCAGTACTTC.

This clonotype came up many times. The rearrangement links TRBV25-1 to TRBJ1-2; D may be TRBD1 (5 bases). In germline, CDR1 is MGHDK, CDR2 SYGVNS. Trimming stripped 5 bases from V and 4 bases from J, with 8 bases between. The CDR3 consists of 12 residues. CDR3 protein: CASSRGAYGYTF. CDR3 DNA sequence: TGTGCCAGCAGTCGAGGGGCCTATGGCTACACCTTC.

V and J are TRBV11-2 and TRBJ2-4, with 9 bases aligning to TRBD1. The CDR3 is 15 amino acids. The ends lost 7 bases at V and 13 bases at J; junction bases unmatched: 17. The germline V gene encodes CDR1 SGHAT and CDR2 FQNNGV. The CDR3 sequence is CASMPGTGRHNEQYF. In DNA, the CDR3 is TGTGCCAGCATGCCAGGGACAGGGCGCCACAATGAGCAGTACTTC.

This clonotype was seen only a few times. The chain combines TRBV7-2 with TRBJ2-6; 8 bases agree with TRBD2. There are 18 residues in the CDR3. V gave up 2 bases and J gave up 2 bases; unmatched junction bases: 8. From germline, CDR1 is SGHTA and CDR2 FQGNSA. Here the CDR3 reads CASSLRGLDFTGANVLTF. In DNA, the CDR3 is TGTGCCAGCAGCTTAAGGGGACTAGATTTCACTGGGGCCAACGTCCTGACTTTC.

The gene calls are TRBV7-9 and TRBJ2-5, with 10 bases fitting TRBD2. The end of the DNA fits TRBJ2-3 better, so the J call may be wrong. The CDR3 is 15 residues long. The germline CDR1 and CDR2 sequences are SEHNR and FQNEAQ (reference sequence). The CDR3 spells CASSLAPSGSYTQYF. The CDR3 region has the DNA TGTGCCAGCAGCTTAGCGCCTAGCGGGAGTTATACGCAGTATTTT.

The chain uses TRBV7-3 and TRBJ1-4; D call uncertain. CDR3 length equals 13 residues. V shed 5 bases and J shed 8 bases, with 12 bases lying between them. From germline, CDR1 is SGHTA and CDR2 FQGTGA. The CDR3 loop reads CASSGDPGEKLFF. CDR3 nucleotides: TGTGCCAGCAGCGGAGACCCGGGGGAAAAACTGTTTTTT.

The rearrangement links TRBV10-3 to TRBJ2-5; no definite D call. This CDR3 is built from 13 residues. The ends were cut back, 2 bases at V and 5 bases at J, with 9 bases in the middle. The germline gives CDR1 ENHRY, CDR2 SYGVKD. DNA of the CDR3: TGTGCCATCAGTGAGGGGGTCAGGGAGACCCAGTACTTC. Translated, it gives CAISEGVRETQYF.